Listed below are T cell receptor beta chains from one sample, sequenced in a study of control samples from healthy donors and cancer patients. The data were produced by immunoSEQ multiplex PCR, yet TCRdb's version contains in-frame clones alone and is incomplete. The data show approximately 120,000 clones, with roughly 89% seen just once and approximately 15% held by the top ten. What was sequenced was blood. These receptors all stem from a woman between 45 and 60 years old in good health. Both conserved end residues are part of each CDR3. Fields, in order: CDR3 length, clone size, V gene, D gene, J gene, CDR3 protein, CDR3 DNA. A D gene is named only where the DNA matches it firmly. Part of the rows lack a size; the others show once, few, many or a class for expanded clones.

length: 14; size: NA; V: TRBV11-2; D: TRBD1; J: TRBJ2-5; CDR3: CASVNRGFSETQYF; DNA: TGTGCCAGCGTCAACAGGGGATTTTCAGAGACCCAGTACTTC
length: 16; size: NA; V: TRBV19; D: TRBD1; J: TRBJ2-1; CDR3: CASSSFDSGGYNEQFF; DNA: TGTGCCAGTAGTTCCTTCGACTCAGGGGGTTACAATGAGCAGTTCTTC
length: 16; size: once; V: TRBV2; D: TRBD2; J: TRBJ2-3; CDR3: CASSAEVLAGVDTQYF; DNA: TGTGCCAGCAGTGCAGAGGTACTAGCGGGGGTAGATACGCAGTATTTT
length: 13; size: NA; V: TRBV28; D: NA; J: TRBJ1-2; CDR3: CASSLSQNYGYTF; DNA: TGTGCCAGCAGTTTAAGTCAGAACTATGGCTACACCTTC
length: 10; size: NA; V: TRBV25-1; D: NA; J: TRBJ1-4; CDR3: CASSRGRLFF; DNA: TGTGCCAGCAGTCGGGGCCGACTGTTTTTT
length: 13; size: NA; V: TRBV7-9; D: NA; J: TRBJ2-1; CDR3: CASSLVSYNEQFF; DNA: TGTGCCAGCAGCTTAGTCAGTTACAATGAGCAGTTCTTC
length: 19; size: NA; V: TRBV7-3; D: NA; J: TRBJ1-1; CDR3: CASSFGTSGGSGMNTEAFF; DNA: TGTGCCAGCAGCTTCGGGACGTCCGGGGGCTCAGGCATGAACACTGAAGCTTTCTTT
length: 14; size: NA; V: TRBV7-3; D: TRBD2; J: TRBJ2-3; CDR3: CASSAGGGTDTQYF; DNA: TGTGCCAGCAGCGCTGGGGGAGGGACAGATACGCAGTATTTT
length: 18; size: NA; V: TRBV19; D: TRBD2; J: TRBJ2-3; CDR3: CASSIGGGLADTTDTQYF; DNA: TGTGCCAGTAGTATAGGGGGGGGACTAGCGGATACCACAGATACGCAGTATTTT
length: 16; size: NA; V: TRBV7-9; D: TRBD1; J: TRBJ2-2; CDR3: CASSRPGTDHTGELFF; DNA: TGTGCCAGCAGCCGCCCGGGGACAGATCACACCGGGGAGCTGTTTTTT
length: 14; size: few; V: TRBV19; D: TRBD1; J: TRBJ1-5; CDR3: CASTTTGAHQPQHF; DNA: TGTGCCAGTACCACGACAGGGGCGCATCAGCCCCAGCATTTT
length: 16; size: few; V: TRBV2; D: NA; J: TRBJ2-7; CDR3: CASSELPPRGEGEQYF; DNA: TGTGCCAGCAGTGAATTACCCCCTCGGGGTGAGGGCGAGCAGTACTTC
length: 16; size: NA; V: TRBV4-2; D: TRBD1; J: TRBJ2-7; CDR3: CASSLDGTGVSYEQYF; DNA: TGTGCCAGCAGCCTTGACGGGACAGGGGTTTCCTACGAGCAGTACTTC
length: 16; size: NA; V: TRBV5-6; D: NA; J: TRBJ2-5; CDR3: CASSLYHRDFGETQYF; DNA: TGTGCCAGCAGCTTATACCACAGGGATTTCGGAGAGACCCAGTACTTC
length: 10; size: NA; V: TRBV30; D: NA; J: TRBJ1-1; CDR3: CAWMFTGAFF; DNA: TGTGCCTGGATGTTCACGGGAGCTTTCTTT
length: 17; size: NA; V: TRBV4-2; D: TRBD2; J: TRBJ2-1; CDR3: CASSLYPSGETYNEQFF; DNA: TGTGCCAGCAGCCTGTATCCTAGCGGGGAAACATACAATGAGCAGTTCTTC
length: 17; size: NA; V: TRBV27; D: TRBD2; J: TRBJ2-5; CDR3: CASSPTGVAGGWETQYF; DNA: TGTGCCAGCAGTCCTACCGGGGTAGCGGGAGGGTGGGAGACCCAGTACTTC
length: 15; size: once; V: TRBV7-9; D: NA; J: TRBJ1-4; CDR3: CASTEVTGEVEKLFF; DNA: TGTGCCAGCACCGAGGTCACGGGTGAGGTTGAAAAACTGTTTTTT
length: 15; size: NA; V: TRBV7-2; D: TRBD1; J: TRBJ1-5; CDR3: CASSIRQGVGQPQHF; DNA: TGTGCCAGCAGCATTCGACAGGGAGTGGGTCAGCCCCAGCATTTT
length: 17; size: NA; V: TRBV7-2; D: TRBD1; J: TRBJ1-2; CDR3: CASSPTGGSLFGYGYTF; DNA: TGTGCCAGCAGCCCGACAGGGGGTAGTTTATTTGGGTATGGCTACACCTTC
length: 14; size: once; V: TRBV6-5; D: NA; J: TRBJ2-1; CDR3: CASSYQPSPDEQFF; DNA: TGTGCCAGCAGTTATCAGCCCTCTCCGGATGAGCAGTTCTTC
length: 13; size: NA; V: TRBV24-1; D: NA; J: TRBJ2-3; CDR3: CATSAGHTDTQYF; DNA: TGTGCCACCAGTGCCGGGCACACAGATACGCAGTATTTT
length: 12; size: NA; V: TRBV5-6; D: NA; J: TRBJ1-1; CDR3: CASSLLIGEAFF; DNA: TGTGCCAGCAGCTTGTTAATCGGCGAAGCTTTCTTT
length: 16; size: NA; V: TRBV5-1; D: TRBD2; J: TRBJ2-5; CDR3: CASSLVPSGAAETQYF; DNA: TGCGCCAGCAGCTTGGTACCTAGCGGGGCAGCAGAGACCCAGTACTTC
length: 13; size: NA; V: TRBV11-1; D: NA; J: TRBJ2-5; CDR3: CASSQGAFKTQYF; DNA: TGTGCCAGCAGCCAAGGGGCTTTCAAGACCCAGTACTTC
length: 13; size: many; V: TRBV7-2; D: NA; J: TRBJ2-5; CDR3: CASSLWGGETQYF; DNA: TGTGCCAGCAGCTTATGGGGTGGGGAGACCCAGTACTTC
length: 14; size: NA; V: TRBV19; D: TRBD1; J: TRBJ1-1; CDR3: CASRMGQLDTEAFF; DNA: TGTGCCAGTAGGATGGGACAGTTAGACACTGAAGCTTTCTTT
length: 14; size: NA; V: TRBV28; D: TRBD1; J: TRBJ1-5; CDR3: CASSYPGGTQPQHF; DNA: TGTGCCAGCAGTTATCCAGGGGGGACTCAGCCCCAGCATTTT
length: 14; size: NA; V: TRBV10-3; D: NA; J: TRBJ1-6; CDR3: CAISERADNSPLHF; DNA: TGTGCCATCAGTGAGAGGGCAGATAATTCACCCCTCCACTTT
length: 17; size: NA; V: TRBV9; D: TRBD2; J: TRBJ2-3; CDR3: CASSPMRISGYTDTQYF; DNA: TGTGCCAGCAGCCCCATGAGGATTAGCGGGTACACAGATACGCAGTATTTT
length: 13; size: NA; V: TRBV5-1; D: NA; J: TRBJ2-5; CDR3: CASSRLPGETQYF; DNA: TGCGCCAGCTCACGCCTCCCCGGGGAGACCCAGTACTTC
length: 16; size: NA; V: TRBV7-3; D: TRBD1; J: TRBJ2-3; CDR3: CASSSGTGASTDTQYF; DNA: TGTGCCAGCAGCTCAGGGACAGGCGCGAGCACAGATACGCAGTATTTT
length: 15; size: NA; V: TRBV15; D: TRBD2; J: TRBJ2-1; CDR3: CATSRAGRETNEQFF; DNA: TGTGCCACCAGCAGAGCAGGGCGGGAGACTAATGAGCAGTTCTTC
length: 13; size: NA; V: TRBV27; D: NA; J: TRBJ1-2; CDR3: CASSGRDNYGYTF; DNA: TGTGCCAGCAGTGGTAGGGACAACTATGGCTACACCTTC
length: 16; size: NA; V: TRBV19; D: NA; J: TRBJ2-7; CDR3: CASSIEGRTLVYEQYF; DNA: TGTGCCAGTAGTATAGAGGGACGCACGCTGGTCTACGAGCAGTACTTC
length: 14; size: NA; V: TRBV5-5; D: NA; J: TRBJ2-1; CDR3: CASSFAGMYNEQFF; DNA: TGTGCCAGCAGCTTCGCGGGAATGTACAATGAGCAGTTCTTC
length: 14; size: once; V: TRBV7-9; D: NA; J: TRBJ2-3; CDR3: CASRFRDSTDTQYF; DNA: TGTGCCAGCAGGTTCCGGGACAGCACAGATACGCAGTATTTT
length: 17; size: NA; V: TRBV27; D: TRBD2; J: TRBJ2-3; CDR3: CASSSLRTSDITDTQYF; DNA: TGTGCCAGCAGTTCCCTGCGGACTAGCGATATCACAGATACGCAGTATTTT
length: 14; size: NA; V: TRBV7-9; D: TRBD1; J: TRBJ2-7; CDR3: CASSSAGQGYEQYF; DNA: TGTGCCAGCAGTTCCGCGGGACAGGGTTACGAGCAGTACTTC